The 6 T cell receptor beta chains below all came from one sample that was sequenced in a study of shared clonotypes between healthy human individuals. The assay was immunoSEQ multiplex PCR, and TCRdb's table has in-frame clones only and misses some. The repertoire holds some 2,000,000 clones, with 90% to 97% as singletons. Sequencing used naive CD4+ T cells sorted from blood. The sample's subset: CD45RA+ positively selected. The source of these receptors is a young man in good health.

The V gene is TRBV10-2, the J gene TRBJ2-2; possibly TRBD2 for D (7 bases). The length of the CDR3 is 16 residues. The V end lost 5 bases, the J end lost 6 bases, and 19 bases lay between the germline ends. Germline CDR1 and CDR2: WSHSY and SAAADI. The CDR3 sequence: CASSWGGARSPGELFF. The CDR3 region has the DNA TGCGCCAGCAGTTGGGGGGGGGCGCGAAGCCCCGGGGAGCTGTTTTTT.

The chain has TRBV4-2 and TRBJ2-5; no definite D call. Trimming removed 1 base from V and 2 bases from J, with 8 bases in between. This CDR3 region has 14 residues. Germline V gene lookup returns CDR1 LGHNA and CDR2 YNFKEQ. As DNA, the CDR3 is TGTGCCAGCAGCCAAGTACAGTCTCAAGAGACCCAGTACTTC. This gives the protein CASSQVQSQETQYF.

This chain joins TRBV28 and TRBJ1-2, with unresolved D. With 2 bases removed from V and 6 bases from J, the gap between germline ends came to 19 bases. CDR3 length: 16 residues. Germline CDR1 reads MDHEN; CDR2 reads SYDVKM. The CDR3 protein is CASSLGSVVVFDGYTF. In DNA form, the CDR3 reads TGTGCCAGCAGTTTAGGGTCGGTGGTTGTGTTCGATGGCTACACCTTC.

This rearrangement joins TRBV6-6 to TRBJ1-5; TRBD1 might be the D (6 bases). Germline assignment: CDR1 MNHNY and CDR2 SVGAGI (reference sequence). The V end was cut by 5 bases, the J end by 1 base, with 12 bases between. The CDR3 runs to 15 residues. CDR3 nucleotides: TGTGCCAGCAGTCAAAACGGGGGCAGCAATCAGCCCCAGCATTTT. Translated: CASSQNGGSNQPQHF.

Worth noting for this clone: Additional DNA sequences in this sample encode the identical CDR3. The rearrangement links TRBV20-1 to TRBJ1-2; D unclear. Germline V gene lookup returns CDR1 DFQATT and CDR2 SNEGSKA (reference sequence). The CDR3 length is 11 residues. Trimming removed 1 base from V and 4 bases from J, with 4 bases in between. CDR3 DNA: TGCAGTGCTAGAGGTACCTATGGCTACACCTTC. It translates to CSARGTYGYTF.

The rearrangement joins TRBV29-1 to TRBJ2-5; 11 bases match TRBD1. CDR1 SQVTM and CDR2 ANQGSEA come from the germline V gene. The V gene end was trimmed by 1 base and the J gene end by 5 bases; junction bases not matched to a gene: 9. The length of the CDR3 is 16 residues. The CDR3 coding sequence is TGCAGCGTTGAAGTAAGGGACAGGGGGTCCTGGGAGACCCAGTACTTC. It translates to CSVEVRDRGSWETQYF. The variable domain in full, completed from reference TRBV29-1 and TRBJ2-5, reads SAVISQKPSRDICQRGTSLTIQCQVDSQVTMMFWYRQQPGQSLTLIATANQGSEATYESGFVIDKFPISRPNLTFSTLTVSNMSPEDSSIYLCSVEVRDRGSWETQYFGPGTRLLVL.